These 28 T cell receptor beta chains came from one sample sequenced in a study of regulatory T cells in long-lasting Graves disease. This sample's time point: newly diagnosed GD, antithyroid drugs for less than 3 months. PBMCs were the source of the RNA used for TCR sequencing. CDR3 regions were amplified by Arm-PCR using iRepertoire HTBI primers to build TCR beta libraries. MiXCR was run by TCRdb on the multiplex PCR reads, yielding one entry per CDR3 protein. The sample records 400,000 to 450,000 distinct CDR3 sequences, roughly 15% being singletons. Another study also made use of these data, one on T cells in Graves' hyperthyroidism and ophthalmopathy.

The source was peripheral blood mononuclear cells (PBMCs), collected at new diagnosis, from a patient treated with antithyroid drugs. Every receptor here comes from a woman in her 30s with Graves disease.

Details on this clonotype: A read error is possible here, since a much larger clone lies one base away. This chain connects TRBV11-2 to TRBJ2-7; tentatively, D is TRBD2 (6 bases). CDR3 size: 17 residues. V was trimmed by 5 bases and J by 4 bases, leaving 24 bases between them. The V gene's germline CDR1 is SGHAT and CDR2 FQNNGV. The DNA of the CDR3 is TGTGCCAGCAGCCAAGGGACTGGCGGGATAGTACCGTACGAGCAGTACTTC. This sequence encodes CASSQGTGGIVPYEQYF.

Ten or more counts support this clonotype. The chain couples TRBV20-1 to TRBJ2-7; either TRBD1 or TRBD2 may fit D (5 bases each). Trimming stripped 0 bases from V and 3 bases from J, with 18 bases between. Germline-derived CDR1 and CDR2 are DFQATT and SNEGSKA (reference sequence). The CDR3 consists of 16 residues. In DNA form, the CDR3 reads TGCAGTGCTAGAGATTATGAGGGGAGAAGCCTCTACGAGCAGTACTTC. Its translation: CSARDYEGRSLYEQYF.

The chain combines TRBV10-3 with TRBJ2-3, with D possibly being TRBD2 (6 bases). The CDR3 has 15 residues. Germline CDR1 reads ENHRY; CDR2 reads SYGVKD. The germline V and J ends were trimmed by 7 bases and 2 bases, with 16 bases remaining between them. For the CDR3, the DNA is TGTGCCATCAAAGCGGAGGGTTCGCCCACAGATACGCAGTATTTT. Its translation: CAIKAEGSPTDTQYF.

The chain combines TRBV7-2 with TRBJ2-1; D not certain. This CDR3 is built from 15 residues. V was cut by 1 base and J by 4 bases, with 11 bases left in between. Germline loops: CDR1 SGHTA, CDR2 FQGNSA. The CDR3 DNA is TGTGCCAGCAGCTTAGGTAGCCCCGATTACAATGAGCAGTTCTTC. This translates into CASSLGSPDYNEQFF.

This clonotype came up many times. V usage is TRBV28 and J usage is TRBJ2-3; 13 nucleotides match TRBD2. CDR1 is MDHEN, CDR2 SYDVKM, per germline. The CDR3 extends over 13 amino acids. J gave up 14 bases and V 6 bases, and 8 bases lay outside the gene matches. As DNA, the CDR3 is TGTGCCAGCAGGGACGGACTAGCGGGAGTTGTGTATTTT. Protein sequence: CASRDGLAGVVYF.

CDR3 DNA: TGCAGTGCTAGTCAGGGGGCTGCCAAAAACATTCAGTACTTC. This gives the protein CSASQGAAKNIQYF. The chain uses TRBV20-1 and TRBJ2-4, with 8 bases lining up with TRBD1. V shed 3 bases, J shed 1 base, and the junction held 2 bases outside the gene matches. Germline-derived CDR1 and CDR2 are DFQATT and SNEGSKA (reference sequence). This CDR3 has 14 residues.

This clonotype was counted ten times or more. The rearrangement links TRBV30 to TRBJ1-1; D is possibly TRBD1 (6 bases). V was clipped by 2 bases and J by 1 base, with 17 bases between them. Germline values: CDR1 GTSNPN, CDR2 SVGIG (reference sequence). This CDR3 contains 16 residues. CDR3 bases: TGTGCCTGGAGTAATCCACAGGGACTGGGGAACACTGAAGCTTTCTTT. Translating gives CAWSNPQGLGNTEAFF.

In its sample, this clonotype was seen once. A much larger clone sits a single nucleotide away, making a read error possible. The J gene is TRBJ2-4, the V gene TRBV28, with D possibly being TRBD1 (6 bases). CDR3 size: 13 residues. V lost 6 bases and J lost 13, with 19 bases in between. The germline V gene encodes CDR1 MDHEN and CDR2 SYDVKM. In DNA, the CDR3 is TGTGCCAGCAGCCCATCAGGGGACAATGAGCAGTACTTC. Encoded protein: CASSPSGDNEQYF.

Many counts were recorded for this clonotype. The CDR3 loop reads CASSYEQGMVHEQYF. The CDR3 DNA sequence: TGTGCCAGCAGTTACGAGCAGGGGATGGTGCACGAGCAGTACTTC. V gene TRBV6-2 or TRBV6-3 combines with J gene TRBJ2-7; possible D gene TRBD1, 6 bases. The V gene lost 2 bases and the J gene lost 5 bases, with 16 bases spanning the gap. Germline CDR1 and CDR2: MNHEY and SVGEGT. The CDR3 runs 15 residues.

The CDR3 region has the DNA TGTGCCAGCTCGCCGACTAGCGGGAGGCAAGGCAATGAGCAGTTCTTC. Its protein product is CASSPTSGRQGNEQFF. V gene TRBV18 combines with J gene TRBJ2-1, with TRBD2 matching over 13 bases. Germline loops: CDR1 KGHSH, CDR2 LQKENI. With 6 bases clipped from V and 6 bases from J, the junction kept 8 bases outside the gene matches. The CDR3 spans 16 residues.

This clonotype was recorded many times. V usage is TRBV3-1 and J usage is TRBJ2-3; D may match TRBD1 or TRBD2 (6 bases each). The CDR3 consists of 13 residues. V was pared by 6 bases and J by 6 bases, with 13 bases between. The V gene's germline CDR1 is LGHDT and CDR2 YNNKEL (reference sequence). In nucleotides, the CDR3 is TGTGCCAGCAGAGAAGGGGGGTTGGATACGCAGTATTTT. Translation gives CASREGGLDTQYF.

This clonotype turned up a few times. This rearrangement joins TRBV20-1 to TRBJ2-5, with TRBD2 as a possible D gene (5 bases). Trimming shortened V by 0 bases and J by 3 bases, and 14 bases separated the two germline ends. Germline CDR1 DFQATT, CDR2 SNEGSKA (reference sequence). The length of the CDR3 is 15 residues. CDR3 loop: CSARDILAGEETQYF. The CDR3 DNA follows: TGCAGTGCTAGAGATATCCTAGCTGGGGAAGAGACCCAGTACTTC.

As to this clonotype: A read error is possible here, since a much larger clone lies one base away. The chain is built from TRBV6-2 or TRBV6-3 and TRBJ2-3; D is perhaps TRBD1 (6 bases). V was clipped by 6 bases and J by 1 base, with 17 bases between them. Germline CDR1 is MNHEY and CDR2 is SVGEGT. The CDR3 contains 16 residues. This CDR3 is CASRPLRGLGTDTQYF. The CDR3 nucleotides are TGTGCCAGCAGACCCCTCAGGGGATTGGGCACAGATACGCAGTATTTT.

This clonotype was seen ten or more times. V and J are TRBV30 and TRBJ2-1; D remains ambiguous. This CDR3 is 18 amino acids long. The V end lost 2 bases, the J end lost 7 bases, and 27 bases lay between the germline ends. Germline V gene data show CDR1 as GTSNPN and CDR2 as SVGIG (reference sequence). CDR3 in amino acids: CAWSSTRFSPPPENEQFF. CDR3 nucleotide sequence: TGTGCCTGGAGTTCCACCCGTTTTTCGCCCCCACCTGAAAATGAGCAGTTCTTC.

This clonotype was observed at least ten times. V and J are TRBV3-1 and TRBJ2-5; TRBD2 might be the D (6 bases). CDR3 length: 15 amino acids. The germline V gene encodes CDR1 LGHDT and CDR2 YNNKEL (reference sequence). V lost 0 bases, J lost 2 bases, and 10 bases lay in between. This chain's CDR3 is CASSQEFGGQETQYF. In DNA, the CDR3 is TGTGCCAGCAGCCAAGAGTTCGGGGGTCAAGAGACCCAGTACTTC.

As to this clonotype: A much more abundant neighbour one base away suggests this may be a read error. V and J are TRBV28 and TRBJ2-2; the match to TRBD2 covers 9 bases. Germline CDR1 reads MDHEN; CDR2 reads SYDVKM. V shed 3 bases and J 9 bases; nucleotides not matched to a gene: 8. The CDR3 is 15 residues long. This CDR3 is CASSFASGATRELFF. The CDR3, as DNA: TGTGCCAGCAGTTTTGCTAGCGGGGCAACCAGGGAGCTGTTTTTT.

This clonotype has a count of ten or more. The rearrangement joins TRBV28 to TRBJ2-7, with D perhaps TRBD1 (5 bases). The ends were cut back, 8 bases at V and 2 bases at J, with 16 bases in the middle. CDR1 is MDHEN and CDR2 is SYDVKM in the germline V gene. The CDR3 is 14 amino acids. The CDR3 region has the DNA TGTGCCAGCGGGGCCCTACCTCGGACCTACGAGCAGTACTTC. Residues: CASGALPRTYEQYF.

Ten or more counts support this clonotype. This sequence joins TRBV12-3 or TRBV12-4 and TRBJ2-2; the D gene is possibly TRBD2 (5 bases). V was cut by 6 bases and J by 8 bases, with 16 bases left in between. CDR3 length: 14 amino acids. The CDR3 sequence: CASRPRRESGELFF. CDR3 bases: TGTGCCAGCAGACCAAGACGGGAATCTGGGGAGCTGTTTTTT.

Many counts were recorded for this clonotype. J is TRBJ2-1 and V is TRBV20-1; no definite D call. Between the trimmed V and J ends, which lost 3 bases and 5 bases, there was a span of 20 bases. CDR1 is DFQATT and CDR2 is SNEGSKA in the germline V gene (reference sequence). The CDR3 loop spans 16 amino acids. The CDR3 DNA reads as TGCAGTGCTAGCCAAACGCCCAGCAGACCACACAATGAGCAGTTCTTC. It encodes CSASQTPSRPHNEQFF.

This clonotype came up many times. The V call is TRBV12-3 or TRBV12-4, the J call TRBJ2-2; TRBD1 matches at 9 bases. V shed 2 bases, J shed 7 bases, and the junction held 8 bases outside the gene matches. There are 16 residues in the CDR3. The CDR3 bases are TGTGCCAGCAGTTTACCGCACAGGGGGCGAAGCGGGGAGCTGTTTTTT. Protein product: CASSLPHRGRSGELFF.

The table lists this clonotype with many counts. The chain carries TRBV6-1 and TRBJ1-2, with a tentative D call TRBD1 (6 bases). Trimming removed 6 bases from V and 3 bases from J, with 11 bases in between. CDR3 length: 13 residues. Germline CDR1 reads MNHNS; CDR2 reads SASEGT. The CDR3 spells CASRERTDYGYTF. The CDR3 DNA is TGTGCCAGCAGAGAAAGGACAGACTATGGCTACACCTTC.

This clonotype has just a few counts. The chain joins TRBV6-9 to TRBJ1-6; D not resolved. Germline-derived CDR1 and CDR2 are MNHGY and SVAAGI. V shed 3 bases and J shed 1 base, with 10 bases lying between them. CDR3 length: 16 residues. In DNA form, the CDR3 reads TGTGCCAGCAGTTACCAAAGAGGGTCCTATAATTCACCCCTCCACTTT. This gives the protein CASSYQRGSYNSPLHF.

This clonotype was seen ten or more times. V is TRBV11-2 and J is TRBJ1-5; D might be TRBD1 (5 bases). Germline V CDR1 and CDR2: SGHAT, FQNNGV. The CDR3 is 15 residues long. Trimming shortened V by 0 bases and J by 5 bases, and 11 bases separated the two germline ends. CDR3 in amino acids: CASSLEAGTDQPQHF. CDR3 sequence (DNA): TGTGCCAGCAGCTTAGAGGCAGGGACGGATCAGCCCCAGCATTTT.

This clonotype was picked up a small number of times. The chain carries TRBV13 and TRBJ1-2; 9 positions match TRBD1. The CDR3 spans 15 residues. Germline values: CDR1 PRHDT, CDR2 FYEKMQ (reference sequence). Unmatched junction bases numbered 8, after V lost 5 bases and J lost 4 bases. The CDR3 here is CASSIRTGGFYGYTF. CDR3 nucleotides: TGTGCCAGCAGCATAAGAACAGGGGGCTTCTATGGCTACACCTTC.

This clonotype was detected a few times. The chain has TRBV19 and TRBJ1-5, with 7 bases matching TRBD1. From germline, CDR1 is LNHDA and CDR2 SQIVND (reference sequence). CDR3 length: 15 residues. V was pared by 1 base and J by 0 bases, with 0 bases of the junction left unmatched. The CDR3: CASSIGQGSNQPQHF. CDR3 nucleotide sequence: TGTGCCAGTAGTATAGGACAGGGTAGCAATCAGCCCCAGCATTTT.

This clonotype was recorded many times. The rearrangement links TRBV20-1 to TRBJ2-5; D might be TRBD2 (6 bases). Germline CDR1 is DFQATT and CDR2 is SNEGSKA (reference sequence). CDR3 length: 18 residues. The V and J ends lost 1 base and 0 bases respectively, with 21 bases between them. CDR3 in DNA: TGCAGTGCTAGAGTGTTCGGGAGAGGGACCAACAACCAAGAGACCCAGTACTTC. It codes for CSARVFGRGTNNQETQYF.

There are a few counts of this clonotype. A clone one base away is much larger, so this may be a read error. This chain connects TRBV5-1 to TRBJ2-1; TRBD2 aligns across 8 bases. Unmatched junction bases numbered 15, after V lost 7 bases and J lost 9 bases. The germline V gene encodes CDR1 SGHRS and CDR2 YFSETQ. The CDR3 has 15 residues. The DNA for the CDR3 is TGCGCCAGCTGCCGGGGGAGTAGCGGGAATGGTGAGCAGTTCTTC. Amino acids: CASCRGSSGNGEQFF.

This clonotype has a count of ten or more. The chain employs TRBV28 and TRBJ1-4, with 8 bases aligning to TRBD1. CDR1 and CDR2 from the germline V gene are MDHEN and SYDVKM. This CDR3 region has 18 residues. V shed 1 base, J shed 6 bases, and the junction held 13 bases outside the gene matches. CDR3: CASSLSRTGRSGDEKLFF. In DNA, the CDR3 is TGTGCCAGCAGTTTATCAAGGACAGGGAGGTCGGGGGATGAAAAACTGTTTTTT.